Below, 2 T cell receptor beta chains from the same sample are listed, as sequenced in a study of graft-versus-host responses after intestinal transplantation. TCRdb's table, derived via immunoSEQ multiplex PCR, lists solely in-frame clones and lacks some. Of more than 15,000 clones in the sample, around 42% were seen once. The culture paired 200,000 irradiated violet-dye-labeled stimulators with 200,000 CFSE-labeled responders. The sequences come from alloreactive CD8+ T cells from a mixed lymphocyte reaction culture, collected before intestinal transplant. Subset specified: CFSE-low proliferating T cells sorted from roughly six-day pre-transplant mixed lymphocyte reaction (GvH or HvG direction). These receptors came from a human patient who received an intestinal transplant.

This clone is classed as medium-sized. The rearrangement uses TRBV6-6 and TRBJ1-4, with D unclear. Deletions cut 0 bases from V and 8 bases from J, with 13 bases between. The length of the CDR3 is 15 residues. The germline V gene has CDR1 MNHNY and CDR2 SVGAGI (reference sequence). The CDR3 region is CASSYSSSRREKLFF. Written as DNA, the CDR3 is TGTGCCAGCAGTTACTCCTCGTCGAGGAGAGAAAAACTGTTTTTT.

This chain links TRBV4-1 with TRBJ2-7; 10 bases align to TRBD2. The CDR3 runs 15 residues. J lost 4 bases, V lost 3 bases, and 6 bases had no gene match. Per germline, CDR1 MGHRA and CDR2 YSYEKL. CDR3: CASSHDGSGRYEQYF. The CDR3 nucleotides are TGCGCCAGCAGCCATGACGGTAGCGGGAGGTACGAGCAGTACTTC.